These T cell receptor beta chains were read from a single sample in a study of identical twins. MiXCR, applied by TCRdb to the 5' RACE reads, yields one record per CDR3 protein. The sample gives around 690,000 distinct CDR3 sequences, 21% of which show up once; roughly 4% is in the top ten. These data were also reused for a study on T cells expressing NK-cell markers.

Sequenced sample: PBMCs. All receptors derive from a woman between 18 and 29 years old in good health. Each CDR3 is given with its conserved first and last residue. Each record gives: V gene, clone size, D gene, J gene, CDR3 DNA, CDR3 protein. A D gene is named only where the DNA matches it firmly. Size tells how often a clone was seen (once, few, many) or the class of an expanded clone, and some rows leave it out.

V gene: TRBV5-1; clone size: NA; D gene: NA; J gene: TRBJ2-7; CDR3 DNA: TGCGCCAGCAGCTTGAGTGCGACTTTCAGCTCCTACGAGCAGTACTTC; CDR3 protein: CASSLSATFSSYEQYF
V gene: TRBV11-2; clone size: few; D gene: NA; J gene: TRBJ2-5; CDR3 DNA: TGTGCCAGCAGCTTAGCCATCTATAACCAAGAGACCCAGTACTTC; CDR3 protein: CASSLAIYNQETQYF
V gene: TRBV7-9; clone size: few; D gene: NA; J gene: TRBJ1-2; CDR3 DNA: TGTGCCAGCAGGGTAGGAGGCTCCTATGGCTACACCTTC; CDR3 protein: CASRVGGSYGYTF
V gene: TRBV15; clone size: NA; D gene: NA; J gene: TRBJ2-3; CDR3 DNA: TGTGCCACCAGCAGAGATGGCAGGGTAAAGACAGATACGCAGTATTTT; CDR3 protein: CATSRDGRVKTDTQYF
V gene: TRBV12-3/TRBV12-4; clone size: NA; D gene: TRBD1; J gene: TRBJ2-1; CDR3 DNA: TGTGCCAGCAGTCCCCGGACAGGGTGGACTGAGCAGTTCTTC; CDR3 protein: CASSPRTGWTEQFF
V gene: TRBV12-3/TRBV12-4; clone size: few; D gene: NA; J gene: TRBJ1-4; CDR3 DNA: TGTGCCAGCAGTTTGGGGAAGGGGGAGGCTGTAAAACTGTTTTTT; CDR3 protein: CASSLGKGEAVKLFF
V gene: TRBV25-1; clone size: NA; D gene: TRBD1; J gene: TRBJ2-5; CDR3 DNA: TGTGCCAGCAGTGAACGGGACAGAGTCCAAGAGACCCAGTACTTC; CDR3 protein: CASSERDRVQETQYF
V gene: TRBV12-3/TRBV12-4; clone size: few; D gene: TRBD2; J gene: TRBJ2-2; CDR3 DNA: TGTGCCAGCAGTTTAGAGAGCGGGAGGGTCTCTGGGGAGCTGTTTTTT; CDR3 protein: CASSLESGRVSGELFF
V gene: TRBV11-2; clone size: few; D gene: NA; J gene: TRBJ1-5; CDR3 DNA: TGTGCCAGCAGCTTAGATGGGTGGGATCAGCCCCAGCATTTT; CDR3 protein: CASSLDGWDQPQHF
V gene: TRBV5-1; clone size: NA; D gene: TRBD1; J gene: TRBJ1-4; CDR3 DNA: TGCGCCAGCAGCTCGGGACAGTACAATGAAAAACTGTTTTTT; CDR3 protein: CASSSGQYNEKLFF
V gene: TRBV14; clone size: NA; D gene: TRBD2; J gene: TRBJ2-1; CDR3 DNA: TGTGCCAGCAGCCCCGTCGGGATAGGACTAGGGATCTTC; CDR3 protein: CASSPVGIGLGIF
V gene: TRBV20-1; clone size: NA; D gene: NA; J gene: TRBJ2-4; CDR3 DNA: TGCAGTGCTAGAGATCGTGAAGGAACGACAGCCAAAAACATTCAGTACTTC; CDR3 protein: CSARDREGTTAKNIQYF
V gene: TRBV7-8; clone size: NA; D gene: TRBD2; J gene: TRBJ2-7; CDR3 DNA: TGTGCCAGCAGCCACGGACTAGCGGGTGCCTACGAGCAGTACTTC; CDR3 protein: CASSHGLAGAYEQYF
V gene: TRBV6-1; clone size: few; D gene: NA; J gene: TRBJ1-6; CDR3 DNA: TGTGCCCCTCAGGGCAGCTCCTATAATTCACCCCTCCACTTT; CDR3 protein: CAPQGSSYNSPLHF
V gene: TRBV25-1; clone size: few; D gene: NA; J gene: TRBJ1-6; CDR3 DNA: TGTGCCAGCAGTGCTAACCGGGCCTCTTTTTCACCCCTCCACTTT; CDR3 protein: CASSANRASFSPLHF
V gene: TRBV5-1; clone size: NA; D gene: NA; J gene: TRBJ2-4; CDR3 DNA: TGCGCCAGCAGCTTGTTCGTGACCGAGAGGGCCAAAAACATTCAGTACTTC; CDR3 protein: CASSLFVTERAKNIQYF
V gene: TRBV20-1; clone size: NA; D gene: NA; J gene: TRBJ1-4; CDR3 DNA: TGCAGTGCCGTCGGACGGGCAACTAATGAAAAACTGTTTTTT; CDR3 protein: CSAVGRATNEKLFF
V gene: TRBV15; clone size: NA; D gene: TRBD1; J gene: TRBJ2-2; CDR3 DNA: TGTGCCACCAGCTGGACAGGGACCGGGGAGCTGTTTTTT; CDR3 protein: CATSWTGTGELFF
V gene: TRBV29-1; clone size: once; D gene: NA; J gene: TRBJ2-3; CDR3 DNA: TGCAGCGTCGGGCGGGCGGAAACAGATACGCAGTATTTT; CDR3 protein: CSVGRAETDTQYF
V gene: TRBV4-3; clone size: many; D gene: NA; J gene: TRBJ2-2; CDR3 DNA: TGCGCCAGCAGCCAAGATGGGGACACCGGGGAGCTGTTTTTT; CDR3 protein: CASSQDGDTGELFF
V gene: TRBV7-2; clone size: many; D gene: TRBD1; J gene: TRBJ2-1; CDR3 DNA: TGTGCCAGCAGCTCTACAGGGGGCTCCTACAATGAGCAGTTCTTC; CDR3 protein: CASSSTGGSYNEQFF
V gene: TRBV9; clone size: many; D gene: NA; J gene: TRBJ2-5; CDR3 DNA: TGTGCCAGCAGCGTAGATGGGGGGCGTGAAGAGACCCAGTACTTC; CDR3 protein: CASSVDGGREETQYF
V gene: TRBV6-1; clone size: many; D gene: TRBD1; J gene: TRBJ1-6; CDR3 DNA: TGTGCCAGGGTCACGCCGGGACAGGAAAATTCACCCCTCCACTTT; CDR3 protein: CARVTPGQENSPLHF
V gene: TRBV5-5; clone size: few; D gene: NA; J gene: TRBJ1-4; CDR3 DNA: TGTGCCAGCAGTAAGGACAGAGAAAAACTGTTTTTT; CDR3 protein: CASSKDREKLFF
V gene: TRBV29-1; clone size: once; D gene: TRBD1; J gene: TRBJ2-1; CDR3 DNA: TGCAGCGGCAAGCGGGGACAGGGAACCTACAATGAGCAGTTCTTC; CDR3 protein: CSGKRGQGTYNEQFF
V gene: TRBV20-1; clone size: NA; D gene: NA; J gene: TRBJ2-2; CDR3 DNA: TGCAGTGCTAGGAAAGGCTCCGTGGAGCTGTTTTTT; CDR3 protein: CSARKGSVELFF
V gene: TRBV11-2; clone size: NA; D gene: NA; J gene: TRBJ2-5; CDR3 DNA: TGTGCCAGCAGCTTAGATCCAAGGGGGACCCCTGAGACCCAGTACTTC; CDR3 protein: CASSLDPRGTPETQYF
V gene: TRBV18; clone size: NA; D gene: NA; J gene: TRBJ2-5; CDR3 DNA: TGTGCCAGCTCACCACCGAAAGCTTCGATTGGGACGGGTCCCCAGTACTTC; CDR3 protein: CASSPPKASIGTGPQYF
V gene: TRBV5-5; clone size: NA; D gene: NA; J gene: TRBJ2-7; CDR3 DNA: TGTGCCAGCAGCCAGGGACTGCCCTCCTACGAGCAGTACTTC; CDR3 protein: CASSQGLPSYEQYF
V gene: TRBV9; clone size: few; D gene: TRBD2; J gene: TRBJ2-3; CDR3 DNA: TGTGCCAGCAGCGACTCACCTAGCGGGGTTAGCACAGATACGCAGTATTTT; CDR3 protein: CASSDSPSGVSTDTQYF
V gene: TRBV10-3; clone size: few; D gene: NA; J gene: TRBJ2-1; CDR3 DNA: TGTGCCATCAGGATCTCTCAGACTAATGAGCAGTTCTTC; CDR3 protein: CAIRISQTNEQFF
V gene: TRBV5-1; clone size: NA; D gene: TRBD2; J gene: TRBJ2-1; CDR3 DNA: TGCGCCAGCAGCTTGGGGCTAGCGGGAGTCTCCTACAATGAGCAGTTCTTC; CDR3 protein: CASSLGLAGVSYNEQFF
V gene: TRBV5-1; clone size: few; D gene: TRBD2; J gene: TRBJ2-1; CDR3 DNA: TGCGCCAGCAGCTTGGCCGCAGCGGGAGGGCAACAGTTCTTC; CDR3 protein: CASSLAAAGGQQFF
V gene: TRBV20-1; clone size: few; D gene: NA; J gene: TRBJ2-5; CDR3 DNA: TGCAGTTCGCGGGCCCCTGATGGTTCGGAGACCCAGTACTTC; CDR3 protein: CSSRAPDGSETQYF
V gene: TRBV18; clone size: NA; D gene: TRBD2; J gene: TRBJ2-5; CDR3 DNA: TGTGCCAGCTCAACCGTGGGACTAGCTTTACAGACCCAGTACTTC; CDR3 protein: CASSTVGLALQTQYF
V gene: TRBV27; clone size: many; D gene: NA; J gene: TRBJ2-7; CDR3 DNA: TGTGCCAGCAGTTTATCGCCAGCCTACGAGCAGTACTTC; CDR3 protein: CASSLSPAYEQYF
V gene: TRBV12-3/TRBV12-4; clone size: NA; D gene: NA; J gene: TRBJ2-7; CDR3 DNA: TGTGCCAGCAGTCCCCCTGACAGATACTCCTACGAGCAGTACTTC; CDR3 protein: CASSPPDRYSYEQYF
V gene: TRBV28; clone size: few; D gene: TRBD1; J gene: TRBJ2-1; CDR3 DNA: TGTGCCAGCAGTATCGCACCGGGACGTAAGGGACAGGGTACGAAGAATGAGCAGTTCTTC; CDR3 protein: CASSIAPGRKGQGTKNEQFF
V gene: TRBV7-7; clone size: few; D gene: TRBD2; J gene: TRBJ2-1; CDR3 DNA: TGTGCCAGCAGCTTGGGACTAGCTTCCGCCAATGAGCAGTTCTTC; CDR3 protein: CASSLGLASANEQFF
V gene: TRBV24-1; clone size: NA; D gene: TRBD1; J gene: TRBJ1-5; CDR3 DNA: TGTGCCACCAGTGACCGCGGACAGGGGAACCAGCCCCAGCATTTT; CDR3 protein: CATSDRGQGNQPQHF
V gene: TRBV29-1; clone size: few; D gene: NA; J gene: TRBJ2-2; CDR3 DNA: TGCAGCGTCCCCTACGGTTCCGGGGAGCTGTTTTTT; CDR3 protein: CSVPYGSGELFF